This section outlines one TCR beta chain sequence together with its context. Its cognate antigen is unknown. The data derive from a study of OX40 agonist ivuxolimab in advanced cancers. Study-level background: Every 2 weeks, patients got intravenous ivuxolimab at one of six dose levels (0.01-10 mg/kg).

Study results and limitations: The antigens recognized by the expanded peripheral T cells, that is their antigen specificity, were not determined.

This CDR3 has 12 amino acids. Germline V gives CDR1 SQVTM, CDR2 ANQGSEA. With 5 bases removed from V and 4 bases from J, the gap between germline ends came to 10 bases. TCRdb's table, derived via immunoSEQ multiplex PCR, lists solely in-frame clones and lacks some. This table holds about 72,000 clones, approximately 90% found once. The sequencing here drew on CD4+ or CD8+ T cells sorted from blood, taken in a trial of the OX40 agonist ivuxolimab. The chain couples TRBV29-1 to TRBJ2-3; no reliable D call. The receptor comes from an adult with an advanced solid tumor such as melanoma, head and neck, liver or kidney cancer. The CDR3 nucleotides read TGCAGCGTTCCCTCTGGGGCAGATACGCAGTATTTT. It encodes CSVPSGADTQYF.